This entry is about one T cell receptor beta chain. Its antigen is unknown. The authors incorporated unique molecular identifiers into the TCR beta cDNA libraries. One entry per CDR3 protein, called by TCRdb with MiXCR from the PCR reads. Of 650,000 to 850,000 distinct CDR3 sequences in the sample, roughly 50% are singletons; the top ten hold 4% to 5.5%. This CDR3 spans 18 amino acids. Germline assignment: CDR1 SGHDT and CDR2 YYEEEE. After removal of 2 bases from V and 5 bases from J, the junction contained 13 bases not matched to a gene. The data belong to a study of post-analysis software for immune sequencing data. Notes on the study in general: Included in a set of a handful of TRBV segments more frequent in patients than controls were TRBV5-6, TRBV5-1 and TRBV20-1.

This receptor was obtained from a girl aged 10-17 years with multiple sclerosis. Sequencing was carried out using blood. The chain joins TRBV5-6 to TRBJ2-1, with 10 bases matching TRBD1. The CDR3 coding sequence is TGTGCCAGCAGCTTTGTAATAGGGGGACAGGGGTCCCACAATGAGCAGTTCTTC. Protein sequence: CASSFVIGGQGSHNEQFF.